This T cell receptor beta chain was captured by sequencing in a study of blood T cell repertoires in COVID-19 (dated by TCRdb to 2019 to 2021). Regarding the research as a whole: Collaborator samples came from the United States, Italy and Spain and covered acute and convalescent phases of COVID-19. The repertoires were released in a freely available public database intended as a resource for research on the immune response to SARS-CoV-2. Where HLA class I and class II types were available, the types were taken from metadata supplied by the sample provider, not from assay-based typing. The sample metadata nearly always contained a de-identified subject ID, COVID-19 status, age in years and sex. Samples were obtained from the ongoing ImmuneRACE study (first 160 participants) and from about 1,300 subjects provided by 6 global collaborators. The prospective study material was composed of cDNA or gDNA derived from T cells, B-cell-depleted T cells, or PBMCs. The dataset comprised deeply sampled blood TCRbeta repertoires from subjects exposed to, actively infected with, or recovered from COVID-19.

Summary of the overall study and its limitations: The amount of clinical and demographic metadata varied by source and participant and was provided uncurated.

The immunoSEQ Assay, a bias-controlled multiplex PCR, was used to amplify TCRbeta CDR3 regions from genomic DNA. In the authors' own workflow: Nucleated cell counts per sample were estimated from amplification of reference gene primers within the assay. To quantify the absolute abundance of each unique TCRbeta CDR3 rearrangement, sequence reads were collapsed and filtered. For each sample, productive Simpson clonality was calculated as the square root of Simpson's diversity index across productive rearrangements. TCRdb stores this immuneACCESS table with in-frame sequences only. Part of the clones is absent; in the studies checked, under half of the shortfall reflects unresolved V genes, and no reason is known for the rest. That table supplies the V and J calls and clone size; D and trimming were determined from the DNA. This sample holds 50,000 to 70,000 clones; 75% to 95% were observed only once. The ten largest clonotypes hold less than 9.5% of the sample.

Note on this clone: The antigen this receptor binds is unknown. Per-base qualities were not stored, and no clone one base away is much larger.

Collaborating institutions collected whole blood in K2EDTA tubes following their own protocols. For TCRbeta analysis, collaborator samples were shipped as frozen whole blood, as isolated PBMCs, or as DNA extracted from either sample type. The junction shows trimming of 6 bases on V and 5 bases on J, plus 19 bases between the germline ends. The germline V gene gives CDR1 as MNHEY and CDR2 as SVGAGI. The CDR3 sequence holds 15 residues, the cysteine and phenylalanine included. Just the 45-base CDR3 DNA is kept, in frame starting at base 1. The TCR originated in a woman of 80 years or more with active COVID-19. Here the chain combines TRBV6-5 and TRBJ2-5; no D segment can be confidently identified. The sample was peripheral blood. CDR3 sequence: CASSLEVGGAETQYF. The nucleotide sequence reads TGTGCCAGCAGCCTAGAGGTCGGCGGAGCGGAGACCCAGTACTTC.